Given below is one TCR beta chain in context. The antigen remains undetermined. TCRdb's copy holds only in-frame clones and misses some; the assay was immunoSEQ multiplex PCR. The data show fewer than 150,000 clones, approximately 94% seen once. This sample is part of a study of T cell responses to AZD1222 COVID-19 vaccine. General observations from the study: The peak T cell response came first, and repertoires were sampled only after it. Vaccine-associated CD4 TCRs spanned spike, dominant at 160-218 and 743-854.

V was pared by 1 base and J by 8 bases, with 9 bases between. CDR3 length: 12 amino acids. Germline V gives CDR1 SEHNR, CDR2 FQNEAQ (reference sequence). The gene calls are TRBV7-9 and TRBJ2-7, with no clear D. This material consisted of peripheral blood, taken on day 0 of AZD1222 vaccination. This TCR came from an adult in good health. CDR3 sequence reads: CASSLGAGKQYF. As DNA, the CDR3 is TGTGCCAGCAGCTTAGGTGCCGGAAAGCAGTACTTC.